Below are 18 T cell receptor beta chains sequenced from a single sample in a study of blood T cell repertoires in COVID-19. Repertoires were generated with immunoSEQ multiplex PCR, while TCRdb's copy carries only in-frame clones and drops some. The profile covers about 250,000 clones, with approximately 83% appearing a single time and nearly 9% taken by the ten largest. Input material: peripheral blood. These receptors were collected from an elderly man with acute or convalescent COVID-19.

The chain uses TRBV4-2 and TRBJ1-3; the D is unclear. CDR1 is LGHNA and CDR2 is YNFKEQ in the germline V gene. V lost 0 bases and J 0 bases, leaving 9 bases between the germline ends. The CDR3 contains 16 residues. The CDR3 sequence: CASSQDQDTSGNTIYF. DNA of the CDR3: TGTGCCAGCAGCCAAGATCAAGACACCTCTGGAAACACCATATATTTT.

The table lists this clone with a few counts. The genes are TRBV28 and TRBJ1-3, with D possibly TRBD1 on 5 matching bases. Per germline, CDR1 MDHEN and CDR2 SYDVKM. The CDR3 is 13 amino acids. The V end was cut by 6 bases, the J end by 2 bases, with 8 bases between. CDR3 in amino acids: CASSLTAGNTIYF. CDR3 coding DNA: TGTGCCAGCAGCCTGACAGCTGGAAACACCATATATTTT.

This chain joins TRBV18 and TRBJ1-1; 8 bases are a match to TRBD1. Germline V CDR1 and CDR2: KGHSH, LQKENI. The CDR3 loop spans 15 amino acids. With 6 bases clipped from V and 5 bases from J, the junction kept 11 bases outside the gene matches. The CDR3 here is CASSGTGPQGTEAFF. In DNA, the CDR3 is TGTGCCAGCTCCGGGACAGGCCCCCAGGGGACTGAAGCTTTCTTT.

This clone was seen a few times. The J gene is TRBJ1-5, the V gene TRBV7-8; 7 bases line up with TRBD1. This CDR3 spans 16 amino acids. V was clipped by 1 base and J by 5 bases; unmatched bases: 8. Per germline, CDR1 SGHVS and CDR2 FQNEAQ. CDR3 region: CASSLVTGSPYQPQHF. The CDR3 DNA reads TGTGCCAGCAGCTTAGTGACAGGGAGTCCCTATCAGCCCCAGCATTTT. Supplemented by reference TRBV7-8 and TRBJ1-5, the full variable domain reads GAGVSQSPRYKVAKRGQDVALRCDPISGHVSLFWYQQALGQGPEFLTYFQNEAQLDKSGLPSDRFFAERPEGSVSTLKIQRTQQEDSAVYLCASSLVTGSPYQPQHFGDGTRLSIL.

This chain joins TRBV19 and TRBJ1-1; 8 bases match TRBD1. J was trimmed by 3 bases and V by 5 bases; bases with no gene match: 11. Per the germline V gene, CDR1 is LNHDA and CDR2 is SQIVND (reference sequence). This CDR3 has 16 amino acids. The CDR3, as DNA: TGTGCCAGTAGTTCCGGACAGGGATGGTTGGACACTGAAGCTTTCTTT. It codes for CASSSGQGWLDTEAFF.

This clone appeared a single time. The chain is built from TRBV2 and TRBJ1-1; tentative D call: TRBD1 (5 bases). V was shortened by 1 base and J by 0 bases, with 12 bases between the two germline ends. The CDR3 totals 16 residues. CDR1 and CDR2 (germline): SNHLY, FYNNEI. This CDR3 reads CASSEGQGGVNTEAFF. The CDR3 DNA reads as TGTGCCAGCAGTGAAGGGCAGGGAGGTGTGAACACTGAAGCTTTCTTT.

This clone was seen just once. The V gene is TRBV24-1, the J gene TRBJ1-5; 9 nucleotides line up with TRBD1. The germline V gene encodes CDR1 KGHDR and CDR2 SFDVKD. The J segment lost 4 bases and the V segment lost 4 bases, leaving 7 bases of the junction unmatched. The CDR3 consists of 16 residues. The CDR3 protein is CATSDSTGGRNQPQHF. In DNA, the CDR3 is TGTGCCACCAGTGACTCGACAGGGGGTCGGAATCAGCCCCAGCATTTT.

This clone has more than one count but fewer than ten. This chain connects TRBV28 to TRBJ2-7, with D uncertain. The CDR3 extends over 13 amino acids. Per the germline V gene, CDR1 is MDHEN and CDR2 is SYDVKM. V was shortened by 2 bases and J by 2 bases, with 7 bases between the two germline ends. The CDR3, as DNA: TGTGCCAGCAGTTTACGGGTTCCCTACGAGCAGTACTTC. Amino acids: CASSLRVPYEQYF. Full variable domain (remainder filled in from reference TRBV28 and TRBJ2-7): DVKVTQSSRYLVKRTGEKVFLECVQDMDHENMFWYRQDPGLGLRLIYFSYDVKMKEKGDIPEGYSVSREKKERFSLILESASTNQTSMYLCASSLRVPYEQYFGPGTRLTVT.

The V call is TRBV5-1, the J call TRBJ2-2; the D gene is possibly TRBD2 (5 bases). Trimming cost V 0 bases and J 4 bases, with 10 bases left between them. This CDR3 is 15 amino acids long. Germline V gene data show CDR1 as SGHRS and CDR2 as YFSETQ. The CDR3 is CASSLGGRGTGELFF. CDR3 DNA sequence: TGCGCCAGCAGCTTGGGAGGACGGGGCACCGGGGAGCTGTTTTTT.

This clone appeared a single time. The chain combines TRBV5-1 with TRBJ2-2; D is possibly TRBD2 (5 bases). V was trimmed by 2 bases and J by 3 bases, leaving 8 bases between them. CDR1 and CDR2 from the germline V gene are SGHRS and YFSETQ. There are 14 residues in the CDR3. For the CDR3, the DNA is TGCGCCAGCAGCTTCTCCGGGGACACCGGGGAGCTGTTTTTT. Protein: CASSFSGDTGELFF.

The chain uses TRBV28 and TRBJ1-4; the match to TRBD1 covers 7 bases. Per the germline V gene, CDR1 is MDHEN and CDR2 is SYDVKM. V lost 6 bases and J lost 4; bases outside the gene matches: 2. CDR3 length: 13 residues. CDR3 sequence reads: CASRGQNNEKLFF. The CDR3 bases are TGTGCCAGCAGGGGACAGAATAATGAAAAACTGTTTTTT.

The rearrangement uses TRBV7-8 and TRBJ2-1; 7 nucleotides match TRBD1. The CDR3 has 18 residues. Trimming cost V 4 bases and J 1 base; bases outside gene matches: 13. Germline V gene sequence: CDR1 SGHVS, CDR2 FQNEAQ. CDR3 region: CASSSTRQGGRSYNEQFF. The CDR3 bases are TGTGCCAGCAGCTCAACTAGACAGGGTGGAAGGTCCTACAATGAGCAGTTCTTC. The entire variable domain, with the rest obtained from reference TRBV7-8 and TRBJ2-1, is as follows: GAGVSQSPRYKVAKRGQDVALRCDPISGHVSLFWYQQALGQGPEFLTYFQNEAQLDKSGLPSDRFFAERPEGSVSTLKIQRTQQEDSAVYLCASSSTRQGGRSYNEQFFGPGTRLTVL.

In its sample, this clone was seen a few times. The chain uses TRBV18 and TRBJ1-2; 7 bases agree with TRBD1. The CDR3 contains 14 residues. J gave up 2 bases and V 3 bases, and 3 bases lay outside the gene matches. The germline CDR1 and CDR2 sequences are KGHSH and LQKENI. The CDR3 nucleotides read TGTGCCAGCTCACCCACAGGGGAAAACTATGGCTACACCTTC. Translated: CASSPTGENYGYTF. Complete variable domain (other parts from reference TRBV18 and TRBJ1-2): NAGVMQNPRHLVRRRGQEARLRCSPMKGHSHVYWYRQLPEEGLKFMVYLQKENIIDESGMPKERFSAEFPKEGPSILRIQQVVRGDSAAYFCASSPTGENYGYTFGSGTRLTVV.

A word on this clone: No DNA is shown, since the ends of the CDR3 on it are uncertain; the CDR3 is the one TCRdb lists. J is TRBJ1-6 and V is TRBV21-1; no check of the table's D call, TRBD1, against the DNA was made. TRBV21-1 is termed a pseudogene. The CDR3 is 18 amino acids in total, end residues counted. The CDR3 sequence: CASSFGPGTALYNSPLHF.

The chain combines TRBV4-1 with TRBJ2-2, with 10 bases lining up with TRBD1. The CDR3 has 16 residues. CDR1 and CDR2 (germline): MGHRA, YSYEKL. V trimming: 5 bases; J trimming: 5 bases; junction bases outside the gene matches: 8. CDR3: CASSVSWGQGTGELFF. Written as DNA, the CDR3 is TGCGCCAGCAGCGTAAGCTGGGGACAGGGGACCGGGGAGCTGTTTTTT.

V gene TRBV5-1 combines with J gene TRBJ2-1; the D gene is possibly TRBD1 (6 bases). V shed 4 bases and J shed 7 bases, with 21 bases lying between them. The CDR3 runs to 16 residues. CDR1 is SGHRS and CDR2 is YFSETQ in the germline V gene. The CDR3 DNA is TGCGCCAGCAGCCCCCAAGCGAGGGGACACTTAAATGAGCAGTTCTTC. As protein: CASSPQARGHLNEQFF.

The chain has TRBV27 and TRBJ1-5, with D possibly being TRBD1 (6 bases). Germline CDR1 MNHEY, CDR2 SMNVEV (reference sequence). V shed 9 bases and J shed 5 bases, with 17 bases lying between them. The CDR3 has 14 amino acids. The CDR3 coding sequence is TGTGCCAGGCGCAGGGGATTCAGGGATCAGCCCCAGCATTTT. Its protein product is CARRRGFRDQPQHF.

The rearrangement uses TRBV11-2 and TRBJ2-7, with 9 positions matching TRBD1. The CDR3 loop spans 17 amino acids. Germline V lookup: CDR1 SGHAT, CDR2 FQNNGV. V gave up 4 bases and J gave up 0 bases; unmatched junction bases: 10. CDR3 sequence: CASSSGTGLSYSYEQYF. Written as DNA, the CDR3 is TGTGCCAGCAGCTCGGGGACAGGGCTTTCTTACTCCTACGAGCAGTACTTC.